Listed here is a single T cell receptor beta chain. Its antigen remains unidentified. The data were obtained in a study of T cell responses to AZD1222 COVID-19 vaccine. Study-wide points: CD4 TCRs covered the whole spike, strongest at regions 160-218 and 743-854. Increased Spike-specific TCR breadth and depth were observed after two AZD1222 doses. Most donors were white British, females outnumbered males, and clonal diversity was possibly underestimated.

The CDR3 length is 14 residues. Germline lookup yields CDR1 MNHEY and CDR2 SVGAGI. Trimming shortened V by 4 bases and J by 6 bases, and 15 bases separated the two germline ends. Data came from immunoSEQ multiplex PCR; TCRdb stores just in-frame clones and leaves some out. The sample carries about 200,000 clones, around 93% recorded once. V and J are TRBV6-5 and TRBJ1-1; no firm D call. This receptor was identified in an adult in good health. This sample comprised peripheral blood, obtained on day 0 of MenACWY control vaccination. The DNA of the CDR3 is TGTGCCAGCAGTTCCTTCGGACGGGAACCTGAAGCTTTCTTT. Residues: CASSSFGREPEAFF.